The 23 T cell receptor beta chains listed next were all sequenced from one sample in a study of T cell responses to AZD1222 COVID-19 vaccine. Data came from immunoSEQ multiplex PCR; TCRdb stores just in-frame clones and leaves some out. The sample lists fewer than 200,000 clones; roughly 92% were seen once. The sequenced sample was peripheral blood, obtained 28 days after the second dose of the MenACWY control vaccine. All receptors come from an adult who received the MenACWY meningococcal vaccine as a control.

The CDR3 bases are TGTGCCGGAGGGCCGGGGGGAGAAGCTTTCTTT. This encodes CAGGPGGEAFF. V and J are TRBV30 and TRBJ1-1, with D perhaps TRBD1 (5 bases). From germline, CDR1 is GTSNPN and CDR2 SVGIG (reference sequence). The CDR3 sequence is 11 residues long. Trimming took off 8 bases at V and 8 bases at J, with 15 bases between the two ends.

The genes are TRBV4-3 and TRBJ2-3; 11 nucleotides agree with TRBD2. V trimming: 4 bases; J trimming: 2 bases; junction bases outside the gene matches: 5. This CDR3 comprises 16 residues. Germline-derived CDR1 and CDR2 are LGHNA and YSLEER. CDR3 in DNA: TGCGCCAGCAGCCCGATAGCGGGAGGGAACACAGATACGCAGTATTTT. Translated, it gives CASSPIAGGNTDTQYF.

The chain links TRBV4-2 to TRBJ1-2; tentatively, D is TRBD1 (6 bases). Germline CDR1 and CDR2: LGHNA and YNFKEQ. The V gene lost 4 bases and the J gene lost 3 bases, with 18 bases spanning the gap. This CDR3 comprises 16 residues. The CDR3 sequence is CASSRELDSEYYGYTF. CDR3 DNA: TGTGCCAGCAGCCGAGAATTGGACAGCGAGTACTATGGCTACACCTTC.

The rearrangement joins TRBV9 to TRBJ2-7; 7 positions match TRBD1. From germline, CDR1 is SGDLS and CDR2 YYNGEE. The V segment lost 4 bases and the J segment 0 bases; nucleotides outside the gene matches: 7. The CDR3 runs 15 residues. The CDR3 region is CASSLGQESSYEQYF. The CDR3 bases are TGTGCCAGCAGCTTAGGACAGGAGAGCTCCTACGAGCAGTACTTC.

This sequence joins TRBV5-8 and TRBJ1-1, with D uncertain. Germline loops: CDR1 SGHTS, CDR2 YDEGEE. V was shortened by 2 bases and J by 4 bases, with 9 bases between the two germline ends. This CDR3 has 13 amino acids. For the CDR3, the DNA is TGTGCCAGCAGCTTTCATTTACGCACTGAAGCTTTCTTT. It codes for CASSFHLRTEAFF.

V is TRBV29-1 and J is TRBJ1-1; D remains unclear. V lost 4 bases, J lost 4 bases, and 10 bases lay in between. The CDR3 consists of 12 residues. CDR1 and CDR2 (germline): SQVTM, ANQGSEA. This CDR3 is CSVVPASTEAFF. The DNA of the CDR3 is TGCAGCGTTGTTCCGGCGAGCACTGAAGCTTTCTTT.

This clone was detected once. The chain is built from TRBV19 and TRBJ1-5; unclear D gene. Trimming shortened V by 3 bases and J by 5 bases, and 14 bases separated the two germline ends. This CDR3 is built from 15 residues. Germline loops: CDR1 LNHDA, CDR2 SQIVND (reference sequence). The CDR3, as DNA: TGTGCCAGTAGTATGAATCCTGCAAGGGATCAGCCCCAGCATTTT. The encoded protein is CASSMNPARDQPQHF.

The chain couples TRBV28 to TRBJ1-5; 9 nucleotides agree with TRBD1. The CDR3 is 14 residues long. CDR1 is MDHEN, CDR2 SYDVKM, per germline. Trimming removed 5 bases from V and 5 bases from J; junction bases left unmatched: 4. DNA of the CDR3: TGTGCCAGCAGTCCTACAGGGGGCTATCAGCCCCAGCATTTT. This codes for CASSPTGGYQPQHF.

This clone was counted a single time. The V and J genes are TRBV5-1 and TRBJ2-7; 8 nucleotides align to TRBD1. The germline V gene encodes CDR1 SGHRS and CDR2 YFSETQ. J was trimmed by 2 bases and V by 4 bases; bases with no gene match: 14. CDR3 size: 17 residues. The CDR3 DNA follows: TGCGCCAGCAGCCAAGCCTTCACCGGGACAGGAACCTACGAGCAGTACTTC. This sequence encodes CASSQAFTGTGTYEQYF. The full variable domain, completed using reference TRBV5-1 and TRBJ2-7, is KAGVTQTPRYLIKTRGQQVTLSCSPISGHRSVSWYQQTPGQGLQFLFEYFSETQRNKGNFPGRFSGRQFSNSRSEMNVSTLELGDSALYLCASSQAFTGTGTYEQYFGPGTRLTVT.

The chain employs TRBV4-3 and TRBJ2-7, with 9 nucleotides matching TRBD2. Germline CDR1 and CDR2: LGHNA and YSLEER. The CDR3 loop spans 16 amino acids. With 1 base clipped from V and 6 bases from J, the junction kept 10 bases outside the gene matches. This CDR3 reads CASSQAFAGGPGEQYF. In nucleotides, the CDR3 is TGCGCCAGCAGCCAAGCTTTTGCGGGAGGGCCGGGCGAGCAGTACTTC.

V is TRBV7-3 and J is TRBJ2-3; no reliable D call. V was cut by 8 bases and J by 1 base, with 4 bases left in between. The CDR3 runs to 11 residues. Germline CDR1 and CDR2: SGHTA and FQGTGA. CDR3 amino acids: CASQGTDTQYF. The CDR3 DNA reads TGTGCCAGCCAGGGCACAGATACGCAGTATTTT.

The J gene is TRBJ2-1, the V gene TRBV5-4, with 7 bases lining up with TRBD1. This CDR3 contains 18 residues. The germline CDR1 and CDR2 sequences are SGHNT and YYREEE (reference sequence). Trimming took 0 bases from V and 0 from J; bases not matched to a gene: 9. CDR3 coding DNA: TGTGCCAGCAGCTTGGGAGGGGGCTTGGAAAGCTCCTACAATGAGCAGTTCTTC. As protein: CASSLGGGLESSYNEQFF.

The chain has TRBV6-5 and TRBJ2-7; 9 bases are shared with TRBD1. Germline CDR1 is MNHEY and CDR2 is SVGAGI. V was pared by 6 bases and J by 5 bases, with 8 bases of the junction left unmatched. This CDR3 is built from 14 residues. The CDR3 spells CASSRDRVLNEQYF. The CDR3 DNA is TGTGCCAGCAGCCGGGACAGGGTTTTGAACGAGCAGTACTTC.

CDR3 sequence: CASNQRYTEAFF. The CDR3 DNA follows: TGTGCCAGCAACCAAAGGTACACTGAAGCTTTCTTT. The V and J genes are TRBV28 and TRBJ1-1; D remains ambiguous. Germline V gene lookup returns CDR1 MDHEN and CDR2 SYDVKM. V shed 7 bases and J shed 3 bases, with 9 bases lying between them. The CDR3 totals 12 residues.

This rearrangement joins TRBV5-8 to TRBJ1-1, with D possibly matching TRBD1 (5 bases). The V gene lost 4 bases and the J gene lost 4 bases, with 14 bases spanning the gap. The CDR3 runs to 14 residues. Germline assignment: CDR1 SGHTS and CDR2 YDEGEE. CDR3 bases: TGTGCCAGCAGCATACCAACAGGACCCACTGAAGCTTTCTTT. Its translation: CASSIPTGPTEAFF.

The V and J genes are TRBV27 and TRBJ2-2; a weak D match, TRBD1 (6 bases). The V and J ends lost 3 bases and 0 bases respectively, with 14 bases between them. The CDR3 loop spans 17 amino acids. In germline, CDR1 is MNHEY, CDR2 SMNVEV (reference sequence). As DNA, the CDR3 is TGTGCCAGCAGTTTTTTTTCGACAGGCTCGAACACCGGGGAGCTGTTTTTT. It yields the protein CASSFFSTGSNTGELFF.

The CDR3 is CASSFYRTGGDTEQYF. The CDR3 region has the DNA TGTGCCAGCAGTTTCTATAGGACAGGGGGGGATACGGAGCAGTACTTC. This chain uses TRBV28 with TRBJ2-7, with TRBD1 matching 10 bases. Unmatched junction bases numbered 12, after V lost 3 bases and J lost 7 bases. The CDR3 spans 16 residues. Germline loops: CDR1 MDHEN, CDR2 SYDVKM. The entire variable domain, with the rest obtained from reference TRBV28 and TRBJ2-7, is as follows: DVKVTQSSRYLVKRTGEKVFLECVQDMDHENMFWYRQDPGLGLRLIYFSYDVKMKEKGDIPEGYSVSREKKERFSLILESASTNQTSMYLCASSFYRTGGDTEQYFGPGTRLTVT.

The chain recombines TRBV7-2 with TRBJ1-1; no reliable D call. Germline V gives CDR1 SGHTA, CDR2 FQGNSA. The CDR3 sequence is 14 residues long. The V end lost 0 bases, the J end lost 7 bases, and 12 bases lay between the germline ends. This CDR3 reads CASSLALRVGEAFF. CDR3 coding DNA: TGTGCCAGCAGCTTAGCTCTTCGGGTCGGTGAAGCTTTCTTT.

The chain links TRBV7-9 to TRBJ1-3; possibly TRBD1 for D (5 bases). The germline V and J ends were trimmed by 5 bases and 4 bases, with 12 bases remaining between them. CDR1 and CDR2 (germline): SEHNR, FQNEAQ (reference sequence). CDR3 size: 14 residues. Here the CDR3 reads CASSLARGGNTIYF. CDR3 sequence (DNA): TGTGCCAGCAGCCTCGCCCGGGGCGGAAACACCATATATTTT. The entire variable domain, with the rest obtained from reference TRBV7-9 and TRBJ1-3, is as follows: DTGVSQNPRHKITKRGQNVTFRCDPISEHNRLYWYRQTLGQGPEFLTYFQNEAQLEKSRLLSDRFSAERPKGSFSTLEIQRTEQGDSAMYLCASSLARGGNTIYFGEGSWLTVV.

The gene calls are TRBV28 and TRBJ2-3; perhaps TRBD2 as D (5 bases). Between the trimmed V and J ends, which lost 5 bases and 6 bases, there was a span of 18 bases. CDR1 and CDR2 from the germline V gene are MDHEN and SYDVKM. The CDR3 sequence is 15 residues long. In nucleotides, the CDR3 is TGTGCCAGCAGTCCTCCTAGCACACTCGGCGATACGCAGTATTTT. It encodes CASSPPSTLGDTQYF. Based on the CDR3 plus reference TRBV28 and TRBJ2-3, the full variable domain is DVKVTQSSRYLVKRTGEKVFLECVQDMDHENMFWYRQDPGLGLRLIYFSYDVKMKEKGDIPEGYSVSREKKERFSLILESASTNQTSMYLCASSPPSTLGDTQYFGPGTRLTVL.

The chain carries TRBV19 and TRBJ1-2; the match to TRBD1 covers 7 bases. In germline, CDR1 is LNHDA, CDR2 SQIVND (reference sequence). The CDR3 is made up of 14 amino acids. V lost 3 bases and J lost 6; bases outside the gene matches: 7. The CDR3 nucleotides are TGTGCCAGTAGTATGGAACAGGGGTTTAATGGCTACACCTTC. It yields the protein CASSMEQGFNGYTF. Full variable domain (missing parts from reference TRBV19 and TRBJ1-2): DGGITQSPKYLFRKEGQNVTLSCEQNLNHDAMYWYRQDPGQGLRLIYYSQIVNDFQKGDIAEGYSVSREKKESFPLTVTSAQKNPTAFYLCASSMEQGFNGYTFGSGTRLTVV.

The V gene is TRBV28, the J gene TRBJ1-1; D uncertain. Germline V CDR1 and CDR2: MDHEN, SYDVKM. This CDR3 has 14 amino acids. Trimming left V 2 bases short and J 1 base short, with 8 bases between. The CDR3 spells CASSLVRRNTEAFF. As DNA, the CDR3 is TGTGCCAGCAGTTTAGTACGGAGGAACACTGAAGCTTTCTTT. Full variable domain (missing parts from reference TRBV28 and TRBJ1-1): DVKVTQSSRYLVKRTGEKVFLECVQDMDHENMFWYRQDPGLGLRLIYFSYDVKMKEKGDIPEGYSVSREKKERFSLILESASTNQTSMYLCASSLVRRNTEAFFGQGTRLTVV.

The CDR3 sequence: CASRGGSTNEQFF. The CDR3 DNA is TGTGCCAGCAGGGGCGGGAGCACCAATGAGCAGTTCTTC. The genes are TRBV11-3 and TRBJ2-1; 7 nucleotides agree with TRBD2. Germline CDR1 is SGHNT and CDR2 is YENEEA. J was trimmed by 6 bases and V by 6 bases; bases with no gene match: 5. This CDR3 contains 13 residues.